The 19 T cell receptor beta chains in this list originate from one sample, sequenced in a study of blood T cell repertoires in COVID-19. Profiling relied on immunoSEQ multiplex PCR, and the TCRdb table lists in-frame clones only, not all of them. The repertoire holds 120,000 to 150,000 clones, with more than 75% as singletons. Specimen: peripheral blood. All receptors come from a woman in her 50s with active or convalescent COVID-19.

The rearrangement uses TRBV2 and TRBJ1-6, with D tentatively TRBD1 (5 bases). The CDR3 is 12 residues long. Trimming shortened V by 7 bases and J by 10 bases, and 11 bases separated the two germline ends. The germline gives CDR1 SNHLY, CDR2 FYNNEI. In DNA form, the CDR3 reads TGTGCCAGCACCGCCGACAGATCACCCCTCCACTTT. Translation gives CASTADRSPLHF.

The V and J genes are TRBV30 and TRBJ1-6; perhaps TRBD1 as D (6 bases). The CDR3 contains 14 residues. The ends were cut back, 4 bases at V and 5 bases at J, with 12 bases in the middle. CDR1 is GTSNPN, CDR2 SVGIG, per germline (reference sequence). This CDR3 is CAWNPGTNNSPLHF. In DNA form, the CDR3 reads TGTGCCTGGAATCCCGGGACAAATAATTCACCCCTCCACTTT. The whole variable domain, filled in from reference TRBV30 and TRBJ1-6, reads SQTIHQWPATLVQPVGSPLSLECTVEGTSNPNLYWYRQAAGRGLQLLFYSVGIGQISSEVPQNLSASRPQDRQFILSSKKLLLSDSGFYLCAWNPGTNNSPLHFGNGTRLTVT.

The chain uses TRBV4-3 and TRBJ2-1; perhaps TRBD2 as D (5 bases). There are 15 residues in the CDR3. Trimming removed 0 bases at V and 7 bases at J, with 13 bases between. Germline V CDR1 and CDR2: LGHNA, YSLEER. The CDR3 DNA reads TGCGCCAGCAGCCAAGATCTACACCTAGCTAATGAGCAGTTCTTC. Its protein product is CASSQDLHLANEQFF.

V and J are TRBV7-2 and TRBJ1-3, with D perhaps matching TRBD1 (5 bases). CDR3 length: 15 residues. The germline V and J ends were trimmed by 1 base and 4 bases, with 11 bases remaining between them. CDR1 is SGHTA, CDR2 FQGNSA, per germline. CDR3: CASSLVGAAGNTIYF. The CDR3 DNA reads TGTGCCAGCAGCTTAGTTGGGGCGGCCGGAAACACCATATATTTT. Looking up the rest from reference TRBV7-2 and TRBJ1-3 gives the full variable domain: GAGVSQSPSNKVTEKGKDVELRCDPISGHTALYWYRQSLGQGLEFLIYFQGNSAPDKSGLPSDRFSAERTGGSVSTLTIQRTQQEDSAVYLCASSLVGAAGNTIYFGEGSWLTVV.

This clone came up once. This chain connects TRBV4-1 to TRBJ2-7; 7 bases line up with TRBD2. The CDR3 runs to 17 residues. Germline loops: CDR1 MGHRA, CDR2 YSYEKL. After removal of 0 bases from V and 5 bases from J, the junction contained 13 bases not matched to a gene. This CDR3 is CASSQDGGLPPRDEQYF. As DNA, the CDR3 is TGCGCCAGCAGCCAAGATGGGGGACTACCCCCTCGGGACGAGCAGTACTTC.

The chain recombines TRBV5-1 with TRBJ2-4; TRBD2 aligns across 8 bases. CDR3 length: 12 residues. V shed 10 bases, J shed 8 bases, and the junction held 8 bases outside the gene matches. Germline values: CDR1 SGHRS, CDR2 YFSETQ. The CDR3 region is CASGLVGDIQYF. As DNA, the CDR3 is TGCGCCTCGGGACTAGTAGGGGACATTCAGTACTTC.

V and J are TRBV5-1 and TRBJ2-7, with 8 bases aligning to TRBD2. CDR3 size: 13 residues. In germline, CDR1 is SGHRS, CDR2 YFSETQ. Trimming took 2 bases from V and 3 from J; bases not matched to a gene: 1. The CDR3 protein is CASSLTSGYEQYF. The CDR3 nucleotides are TGCGCCAGCAGCTTAACTAGCGGCTACGAGCAGTACTTC.

The sample holds one count of this clone. V usage is TRBV11-1 and J usage is TRBJ1-1, with D perhaps matching TRBD1 (5 bases). This CDR3 region has 12 residues. Trimming took 2 bases from V and 6 from J, leaving 7 bases between them. The germline CDR1 and CDR2 sequences are SGHAT and FQDESV (reference sequence). DNA of the CDR3: TGTGCCAGCAGCTTACAGGGCGCTGAAGCTTTCTTT. Amino acid sequence: CASSLQGAEAFF.

This chain links TRBV5-8 with TRBJ1-2; TRBD1 aligns across 11 bases. V trimming: 5 bases; J trimming: 0 bases; junction bases outside the gene matches: 9. From germline, CDR1 is SGHTS and CDR2 YDEGEE. This CDR3 comprises 17 residues. The CDR3 is CASSFRTGGPPNYGYTF. The CDR3 DNA reads as TGTGCCAGCAGTTTTCGGACAGGGGGCCCACCTAACTATGGCTACACCTTC.

V gene TRBV29-1 combines with J gene TRBJ2-3; weak D call: TRBD2 (6 bases). Germline V gives CDR1 SQVTM, CDR2 ANQGSEA. Trimming removed 3 bases from V and 6 bases from J, with 16 bases in between. This CDR3 is 14 amino acids long. The CDR3 bases are TGCAGCGTTGAGGGACTTCCGGGTAGGGATACGCAGTATTTT. Translating gives CSVEGLPGRDTQYF.

The chain carries TRBV5-4 and TRBJ2-1, with 10 bases fitting TRBD2. The CDR3 extends over 16 amino acids. Germline lookup yields CDR1 SGHNT and CDR2 YYREEE (reference sequence). V gave up 5 bases and J gave up 6 bases; unmatched junction bases: 11. The chain's CDR3 is CASSRNSGRSGNEQFF. The CDR3 DNA is TGTGCCAGCAGTCGCAATAGCGGGAGGTCCGGCAATGAGCAGTTCTTC. Based on the CDR3 plus reference TRBV5-4 and TRBJ2-1, the full variable domain is ETGVTQSPTHLIKTRGQQVTLRCSSQSGHNTVSWYQQALGQGPQFIFQYYREEENGRGNFPPRFSGLQFPNYSSELNVNALELDDSALYLCASSRNSGRSGNEQFFGPGTRLTVL.

This chain connects TRBV7-2 to TRBJ1-5; 9 nucleotides align to TRBD1. Germline trimming cut 2 bases from V and 7 bases from J; bases unmatched to any gene: 3. This CDR3 is 14 amino acids long. Germline assignment: CDR1 SGHTA and CDR2 FQGNSA. The CDR3 DNA is TGTGCCAGCAGCTTAACAGGGGGCGAACAGCCCCAGCATTTT. Protein: CASSLTGGEQPQHF.

This chain joins TRBV18 and TRBJ1-1; D perhaps matches TRBD1 (5 bases). CDR3 length: 13 amino acids. In germline, CDR1 is KGHSH, CDR2 LQKENI. V lost 3 bases and J 4 bases, leaving 9 bases between the germline ends. CDR3 nucleotide sequence: TGTGCCAGCTCACCTGGGGCTTCCACTGAAGCTTTCTTT. Translated: CASSPGASTEAFF.

The J gene is TRBJ1-2, the V gene TRBV2, with 11 bases matching TRBD1. The germline V gene encodes CDR1 SNHLY and CDR2 FYNNEI. V lost 2 bases and J lost 6; bases outside the gene matches: 5. The CDR3 length is 15 residues. The CDR3 spells CASSETRDRGNGYTF. CDR3 nucleotides: TGTGCCAGCAGTGAAACCCGGGACAGGGGGAATGGCTACACCTTC.

The rearrangement uses TRBV6-5 and TRBJ2-7; 11 bases align to TRBD2. CDR1 is MNHEY and CDR2 is SVGAGI in the germline V gene. The CDR3 runs 15 residues. V lost 7 bases to trimming and J lost 4 bases; unmatched junction nucleotides: 9. The CDR3: CASTFATSGGYEQYF. The CDR3 nucleotides read TGTGCCAGCACCTTCGCAACTAGCGGGGGTTACGAGCAGTACTTC.

J is TRBJ1-4 and V is TRBV14; no definite D call. Germline CDR1 SGHDN, CDR2 FVKESK. The CDR3 covers 14 residues. V lost 1 base, J lost 5 bases, and 8 bases lay in between. CDR3 loop: CASSQAARNEKLFF. The CDR3 DNA is TGTGCCAGCAGCCAAGCAGCGCGAAATGAAAAACTGTTTTTT.

The rearrangement links TRBV10-3 to TRBJ1-1, with D possibly being TRBD1 (5 bases). V lost 8 bases, J lost 0 bases, and 10 bases lay in between. The V gene's germline CDR1 is ENHRY and CDR2 SYGVKD. The length of the CDR3 is 13 residues. CDR3 in amino acids: CAIGAGLNTEAFF. In nucleotides, the CDR3 is TGTGCCATCGGGGCCGGGCTGAACACTGAAGCTTTCTTT.

The table lists this clone with a count of one. This chain uses TRBV3-1 (or the pseudogene TRBV3-2) with TRBJ2-1; TRBD2 matches at 11 bases. The CDR3 sequence is 15 residues long. Losses at the gene ends were 5 bases for V and 5 bases for J; bases not matched to a gene: 5. Germline CDR1 and CDR2: LGHDT and YNNKEL (reference sequence). The CDR3 loop is CASSVGLAANNEQFF. DNA of the CDR3: TGTGCCAGCAGCGTGGGACTAGCGGCCAACAATGAGCAGTTCTTC.

V usage is TRBV18 and J usage is TRBJ1-5; no clear D gene. V was trimmed by 3 bases and J by 7 bases, leaving 13 bases between them. This CDR3 contains 14 residues. Germline V CDR1 and CDR2: KGHSH, LQKENI. The CDR3 DNA is TGTGCCAGCTCACCCGGGAGGCCCCCCCAGCCCCAGCATTTT. Protein: CASSPGRPPQPQHF.